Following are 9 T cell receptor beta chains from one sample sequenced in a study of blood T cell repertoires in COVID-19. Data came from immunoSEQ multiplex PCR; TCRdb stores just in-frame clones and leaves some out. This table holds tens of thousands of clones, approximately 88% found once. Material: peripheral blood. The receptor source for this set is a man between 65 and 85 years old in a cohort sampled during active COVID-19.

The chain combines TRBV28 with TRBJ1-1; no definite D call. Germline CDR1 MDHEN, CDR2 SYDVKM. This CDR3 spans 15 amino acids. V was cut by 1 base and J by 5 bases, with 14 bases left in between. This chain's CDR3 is CASSLSGQARTEAFF. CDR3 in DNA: TGTGCCAGCAGTTTATCCGGCCAGGCGAGAACTGAAGCTTTCTTT.

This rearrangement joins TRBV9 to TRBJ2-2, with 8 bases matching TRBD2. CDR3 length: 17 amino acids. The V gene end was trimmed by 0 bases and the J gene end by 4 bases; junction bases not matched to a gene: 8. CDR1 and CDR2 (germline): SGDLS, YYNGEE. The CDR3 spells CASSVGSGTSFTGELFF. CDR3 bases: TGTGCCAGCAGCGTAGGTAGCGGGACCTCATTCACCGGGGAGCTGTTTTTT.

The CDR3 spells CASKGQTYEQYF. In DNA form, the CDR3 reads TGCGCCAGCAAAGGACAGACCTACGAGCAGTACTTC. The chain combines TRBV5-1 with TRBJ2-7; tentatively, D is TRBD1 (6 bases). Germline assignment: CDR1 SGHRS and CDR2 YFSETQ. The CDR3 runs to 12 residues. V was trimmed by 6 bases and J by 2 bases, leaving 9 bases between them.

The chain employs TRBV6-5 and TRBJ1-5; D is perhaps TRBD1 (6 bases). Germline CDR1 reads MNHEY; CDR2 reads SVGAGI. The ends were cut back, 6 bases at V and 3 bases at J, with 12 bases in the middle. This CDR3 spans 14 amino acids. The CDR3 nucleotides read TGTGCCAGCAGGGCCGCAGGGGCCAATCAGCCCCAGCATTTT. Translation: CASRAAGANQPQHF.

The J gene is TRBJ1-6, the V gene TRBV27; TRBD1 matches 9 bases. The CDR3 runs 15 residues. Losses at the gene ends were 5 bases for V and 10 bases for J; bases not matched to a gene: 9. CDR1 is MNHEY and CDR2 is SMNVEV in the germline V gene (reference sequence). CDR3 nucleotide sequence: TGTGCCAGCAGTCAAACCGGGACAGGGAGATCACCCCTCCACTTT. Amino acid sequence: CASSQTGTGRSPLHF.

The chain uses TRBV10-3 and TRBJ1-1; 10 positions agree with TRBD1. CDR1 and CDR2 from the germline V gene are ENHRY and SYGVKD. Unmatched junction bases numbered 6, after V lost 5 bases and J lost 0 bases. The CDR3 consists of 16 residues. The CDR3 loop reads CAISPGQGVVNTEAFF. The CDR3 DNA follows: TGTGCCATCAGTCCCGGACAGGGGGTCGTGAACACTGAAGCTTTCTTT.

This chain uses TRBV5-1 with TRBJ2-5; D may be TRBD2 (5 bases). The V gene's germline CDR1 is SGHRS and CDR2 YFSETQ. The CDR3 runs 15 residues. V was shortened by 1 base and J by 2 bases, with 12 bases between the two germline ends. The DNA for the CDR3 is TGCGCCAGCAGCTTGAATGGAGGCCTGCAAGAGACCCAGTACTTC. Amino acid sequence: CASSLNGGLQETQYF.

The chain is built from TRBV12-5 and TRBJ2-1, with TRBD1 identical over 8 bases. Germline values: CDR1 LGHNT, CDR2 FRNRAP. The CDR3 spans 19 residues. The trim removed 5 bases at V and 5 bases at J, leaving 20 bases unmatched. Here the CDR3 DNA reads TGTGCTAGTGGTATAACCGGGACAGGTAACCCCCCGGACCACAATGAGCAGTTCTTC. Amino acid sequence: CASGITGTGNPPDHNEQFF.

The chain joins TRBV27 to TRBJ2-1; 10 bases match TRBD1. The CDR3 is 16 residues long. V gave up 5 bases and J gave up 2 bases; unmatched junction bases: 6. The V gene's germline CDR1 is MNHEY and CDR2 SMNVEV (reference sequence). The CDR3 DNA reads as TGTGCCAGCAGTCCGGACAGGGGGTCCACCTACAATGAGCAGTTCTTC. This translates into CASSPDRGSTYNEQFF.